The clone carrying this TCR beta chain has only a few counts. This entry is derived from a study of blood T cell repertoires in COVID-19. On the study more broadly: Sources were T cells, B-cell-depleted T cells, or PBMCs; the material itself was cDNA or gDNA.

Under the authors' procedure: Estimated nucleated cell counts came from reference gene primer amplification. Generated by immunoSEQ multiplex PCR, the TCRdb table keeps only in-frame clones and is missing some. V, J and clone size were drawn from that table, and D and trimming were deduced from the DNA. The sample contains 100,000 to 150,000 clones, 74% of which appear only once. This clonotype originated in a man aged 55 to 69 with acute or convalescent COVID-19. The sequenced material came from peripheral blood.

Written as DNA, the CDR3 is TGTGCCAGCAGCTCCTACCTCGGGTTATGGGCTTTCTTT. Protein sequence: CASSSYLGLWAFF. The J gene is TRBJ1-1, the V gene TRBV7-2; D unresolved. There are 13 residues in the CDR3. Germline lookup yields CDR1 SGHTA and CDR2 FQGNSA. The germline V and J ends were trimmed by 4 bases and 11 bases, with 17 bases remaining between them.